These 26 T cell receptor beta chains share one sample of origin, sequenced in a study of T-cell memory formation after mild COVID-19. From the 5' RACE reads, TCRdb called clonotypes with MiXCR, one entry per CDR3 protein. This table holds about 430,000 distinct CDR3 sequences, roughly 18% found once. The sample consisted of PBMCs or a T cell subset sorted from them (not recorded which). The receptors were sampled from a man in his late teens or twenties who had mild COVID-19 (a few samples of this study predate the infection). Cell type and time point are not known.

V is TRBV4-3 and J is TRBJ2-1; possible D gene TRBD2, 6 bases. CDR1 and CDR2 (germline): LGHNA, YSLEER. The V and J ends lost 0 bases and 0 bases respectively, with 12 bases between them. The CDR3 sequence is 17 residues long. Written as DNA, the CDR3 is TGCGCCAGCAGCCAAGACTCGTTGGGGGGCTCCTACAATGAGCAGTTCTTC. Translated: CASSQDSLGGSYNEQFF.

J is TRBJ1-4 and V is TRBV7-2; TRBD1 aligns across 8 bases. The CDR3 runs to 13 residues. Germline loops: CDR1 SGHTA, CDR2 FQGNSA. J gave up 12 bases and V 7 bases, and 10 bases lay outside the gene matches. CDR3 residues: CASTPGGTLQLFF. Here the CDR3 DNA reads TGTGCCAGCACCCCAGGGGGCACCCTGCAACTGTTTTTT.

The chain is built from TRBV29-1 and TRBJ1-1; no definite D call. This CDR3 comprises 12 residues. CDR1 and CDR2 (germline): SQVTM, ANQGSEA. V lost 3 bases, J lost 4 bases, and 9 bases lay in between. The CDR3 loop reads CSVDLESTEAFF. The CDR3 DNA reads TGCAGCGTTGATCTCGAGAGCACTGAAGCTTTCTTT.

Only a few counts were recorded for this clonotype. The chain recombines TRBV5-1 with TRBJ2-2; maybe TRBD2 (6 bases). This CDR3 is built from 15 residues. The V gene's germline CDR1 is SGHRS and CDR2 YFSETQ. V shed 1 base and J shed 4 bases, with 11 bases lying between them. This chain's CDR3 is CASSLSGDVTGELFF. In DNA form, the CDR3 reads TGCGCCAGCAGCTTGTCGGGGGATGTCACCGGGGAGCTGTTTTTT.

The chain recombines TRBV21-1 with TRBJ2-7; the D call in the table, TRBD1, was not verified against the DNA. TRBV21-1 is an annotated pseudogene. The length of the CDR3 is 12 residues. For the CDR3, the DNA is TGTGCCAGCAGCAAAATCGGGGCAGTTAAGTACGTC. Translation gives CASSKIGAVKYV.

On this clonotype itself: A read error may account for a junction end that differs from germline. The chain employs TRBV4-1 and TRBJ1-1; possibly TRBD1 for D (5 bases). Germline V gene lookup returns CDR1 MGHRA and CDR2 YSYEKL. The CDR3 totals 11 residues. The DNA of the CDR3 is TGCGCCAGCAGCCAGAGGGGTGGCAGGGAGTTT. It translates to CASSQRGGREF.

The genes are TRBV4-3 and TRBJ2-3; perhaps TRBD2 as D (5 bases). Between the trimmed V and J ends, which lost 5 bases and 2 bases, there was a span of 14 bases. This CDR3 is built from 15 residues. The V gene's germline CDR1 is LGHNA and CDR2 YSLEER. Here the CDR3 reads CASSGRGTTTDTQYF. As DNA, the CDR3 is TGCGCCAGCAGCGGCCGGGGAACCACCACAGATACGCAGTATTTT.

Regarding this clonotype: An end of the junction differs from the germline gene, which may be a read error. The CDR3 DNA sequence: TGTGCCAGCAGCCTAGCTAGCGGGGGGACGTTCGCGAACACCGGGGAGCTGTTTTTT. As protein: CASSLASGGTFANTGELFF. The chain employs TRBV7-8 and TRBJ2-2; TRBD2 matches at 11 bases. Per germline, CDR1 SGHVS and CDR2 FQNEAQ. The CDR3 is 19 residues long.

The genes are TRBV9 and TRBJ1-3, with 7 nucleotides matching TRBD1. CDR1 and CDR2 from the germline V gene are SGDLS and YYNGEE. CDR3 length: 12 amino acids. The trim removed 4 bases at V and 8 bases at J, leaving 3 bases unmatched. The chain's CDR3 is CASSPGTDTIYF. For the CDR3, the DNA is TGTGCCAGCAGCCCTGGGACAGACACCATATATTTT.

This clonotype showed up many times. V and J are TRBV28 and TRBJ2-4; possible D gene TRBD2, 6 bases. This CDR3 region has 14 residues. Trimming stripped 3 bases from V and 3 bases from J, with 9 bases between. Germline CDR1 reads MDHEN; CDR2 reads SYDVKM. This CDR3 reads CASSFSRGKNIQYF. Here the CDR3 DNA reads TGTGCCAGCAGTTTTTCGCGGGGCAAAAACATTCAGTACTTC.

Ten or more counts support this clonotype. The CDR3 spells CSVGNSPLHF. The CDR3 bases are TGCAGCGTTGGTAATTCACCCCTCCACTTT. The chain has TRBV29-1 and TRBJ1-6, with D hard to call. This CDR3 comprises 10 residues. Between the trimmed V and J ends, which lost 4 bases and 6 bases, there was a span of 1 base. From germline, CDR1 is SQVTM and CDR2 ANQGSEA.

The chain has TRBV5-1 and TRBJ2-2; D gene unclear. Germline values: CDR1 SGHRS, CDR2 YFSETQ. Trimming cost V 0 bases and J 7 bases, with 4 bases left between them. This CDR3 is built from 12 residues. The CDR3 sequence: CASSLVLGELFF. For the CDR3, the DNA is TGCGCCAGCAGCTTGGTGCTCGGGGAGCTGTTTTTT.

There are a few counts of this clonotype. This sequence joins TRBV18 and TRBJ2-5, with 7 bases aligning to TRBD2. V lost 1 base to trimming and J lost 1 base; unmatched junction nucleotides: 3. This CDR3 spans 15 amino acids. The germline CDR1 and CDR2 sequences are KGHSH and LQKENI. Here the CDR3 DNA reads TGTGCCAGCTCACCACAGTCGGGGGGCCAAGAGACCCAGTACTTC. Translation gives CASSPQSGGQETQYF.

This clonotype was picked up many times. The rearrangement joins TRBV12-3 or TRBV12-4 to TRBJ1-4; perhaps TRBD1 as D (6 bases). This CDR3 comprises 14 residues. Trimming stripped 5 bases from V and 7 bases from J, with 14 bases between. The CDR3 spells CASSLRGGGEKLFF. The CDR3, as DNA: TGTGCCAGCAGTCTACGGGGGGGCGGTGAAAAACTGTTTTTT.

A single count supports this clonotype. The gene calls are TRBV7-9 and TRBJ2-1, with 7 bases matching TRBD1. V dropped 3 bases and J dropped 2; count of bases not matched to a gene: 1. The CDR3 runs 14 residues. Germline CDR1 SEHNR, CDR2 FQNEAQ (reference sequence). The CDR3 region is CASSFDRAYNEQFF. CDR3 DNA: TGTGCCAGCAGCTTCGACAGGGCCTACAATGAGCAGTTCTTC.

CDR3 sequence reads: CRARSFGNYAEAFF. The CDR3 nucleotides are TGCAGGGCCCGCTCATTCGGGAATTACGCTGAAGCTTTCTTT. This chain connects TRBV20-1 to TRBJ1-1, with D unclear. The CDR3 is 14 amino acids. Germline-derived CDR1 and CDR2 are DFQATT and SNEGSKA (reference sequence).

CDR3 in DNA: TGTGCCAGCAGCCAAGCGGCGAGGGGACAGAGTAATGGCTACACCTTC. Its translation: CASSQAARGQSNGYTF. The rearrangement links TRBV3-1 to TRBJ1-2; 7 positions agree with TRBD1. The CDR3 runs to 16 residues. Germline values: CDR1 LGHDT, CDR2 YNNKEL (reference sequence). After removal of 1 base from V and 6 bases from J, the junction contained 11 bases not matched to a gene.

The CDR3 protein is CALTGKYEQYV. The CDR3, as DNA: TGTGCCTTGACAGGGAAGTACGAGCAGTACGTC. The chain is built from TRBV2 and TRBJ2-7, with 7 bases fitting TRBD1. In germline, CDR1 is SNHLY, CDR2 FYNNEI. V was clipped by 11 bases and J by 4 bases; unmatched bases: 5. The CDR3 spans 11 residues.

This clonotype was seen many times. The chain couples TRBV24-1 to TRBJ2-5; no reliable D call. The V gene lost 3 bases and the J gene lost 8 bases, with 9 bases spanning the gap. The CDR3 is 12 amino acids. Per germline, CDR1 KGHDR and CDR2 SFDVKD. The chain's CDR3 is CATSDLVGTQYF. CDR3 DNA: TGTGCCACCAGTGATCTAGTGGGAACCCAGTACTTC.

The J gene is TRBJ1-2, the V gene TRBV6-4; 9 bases map to TRBD1. Germline V lookup: CDR1 MRHNA, CDR2 SNTAGT. The length of the CDR3 is 12 residues. V trimming: 4 bases; J trimming: 7 bases; junction bases outside the gene matches: 1. CDR3 DNA sequence: TGTGCCAGCAGTGGACAGGGGGGTGGCTACACCTTC. Translating it yields CASSGQGGGYTF.

This chain links TRBV5-5 with TRBJ2-1; 7 bases match TRBD2. Germline V gene lookup returns CDR1 SGHKS and CDR2 YYEKEE (reference sequence). The trim removed 2 bases at V and 6 bases at J, leaving 5 bases unmatched. This CDR3 has 14 amino acids. The CDR3 loop reads CASSLRLAVNEQFF. The CDR3, as DNA: TGTGCCAGCAGCTTACGACTAGCAGTCAATGAGCAGTTCTTC.

J is TRBJ2-3 and V is TRBV20-1; TRBD2 agrees at 8 bases. V lost 6 bases to trimming and J lost 4 bases; unmatched junction nucleotides: 12. The germline gives CDR1 DFQATT, CDR2 SNEGSKA (reference sequence). This CDR3 is built from 15 residues. In DNA, the CDR3 is TGCAGTGCCAATGAGGTAGCGGGGCGGGCAGATACGCAGTATTTT. It is translated as CSANEVAGRADTQYF.

The chain joins TRBV20-1 to TRBJ1-1; the match to TRBD1 covers 9 bases. V lost 3 bases to trimming and J lost 5 bases; unmatched junction nucleotides: 10. Germline CDR1 reads DFQATT; CDR2 reads SNEGSKA (reference sequence). The CDR3 spans 15 residues. This CDR3 reads CSASQTGGRLTEAFF. In DNA, the CDR3 is TGCAGTGCTAGTCAGACAGGGGGAAGGTTGACTGAAGCTTTCTTT.

This clonotype was counted between two and nine times. The V call is TRBV5-6, the J call TRBJ1-2; no clear D gene. The V and J ends lost 4 bases and 12 bases respectively, with 16 bases between them. The CDR3 totals 12 residues. Per the germline V gene, CDR1 is SGHDT and CDR2 is YYEEEE. The CDR3 here is CASSRRSGKDTF. The DNA for the CDR3 is TGTGCCAGCAGCCGACGGTCCGGTAAAGACACCTTC.

The chain joins TRBV7-9 to TRBJ1-6; D is ambiguous. The V gene's germline CDR1 is SEHNR and CDR2 FQNEAQ (reference sequence). With 4 bases removed from V and 10 bases from J, the gap between germline ends came to 14 bases. This CDR3 comprises 14 residues. The CDR3 DNA is TGTGCCAGCAGCTCCGGCGGGGTACGGTCACCCCTCCACTTT. It specifies CASSSGGVRSPLHF.

This clonotype has just a few counts. V usage is TRBV4-1 and J usage is TRBJ2-3; D remains ambiguous. The CDR3 runs 13 residues. V lost 0 bases, J lost 10 bases, and 11 bases lay in between. Germline V lookup: CDR1 MGHRA, CDR2 YSYEKL. In DNA, the CDR3 is TGCGCCAGCAGCCAAGAAAATAGCCCACCGCAGTATTTT. Protein sequence: CASSQENSPPQYF.